A single sample gave rise to the 26 T cell receptor beta chains below, sequenced in a study of shared clonotypes between healthy human individuals. Sequencing used immunoSEQ multiplex PCR; TCRdb keeps in-frame clones, though not all of them. The profile covers 850,000 to 1,200,000 clones, with more than 65% appearing a single time and approximately 1.5% taken by the ten largest. Sequenced material: memory CD4+ T cells sorted from blood. Subset noted: CD45RA-negative fraction. The receptors were sampled from a man younger than 35 in good health.

This clone is a singleton in its sample. This chain uses TRBV5-1 with TRBJ1-2, with no clear D. Germline loops: CDR1 SGHRS, CDR2 YFSETQ. The CDR3 is 15 amino acids. V dropped 7 bases and J dropped 4 bases, with 20 bases sitting between them. CDR3 coding DNA: TGCGCCAGCCGACCCCAGAACGGGCCCAGCTATGGCTACACCTTC. Its protein product is CASRPQNGPSYGYTF.

The sample holds a few counts of this clone. V gene TRBV5-6 combines with J gene TRBJ1-2, with D possibly being TRBD1 (6 bases). Between the trimmed V and J ends, which lost 3 bases and 7 bases, there was a span of 16 bases. This CDR3 is 14 amino acids long. Looked up from germline, CDR1 is SGHDT and CDR2 is YYEEEE. CDR3 protein: CASSYRAGTPGYTF. In nucleotides, the CDR3 is TGTGCCAGCAGCTATAGGGCAGGGACACCTGGCTACACCTTC.

The chain recombines TRBV2 with TRBJ2-5; 10 bases line up with TRBD2. After removal of 0 bases from V and 2 bases from J, the junction contained 15 bases not matched to a gene. The germline CDR1 and CDR2 sequences are SNHLY and FYNNEI. The CDR3 runs to 20 residues. This chain's CDR3 is CASSEALLTAGGPGQETQYF. The DNA of the CDR3 is TGTGCCAGCAGTGAAGCGCTTCTGACAGCGGGGGGGCCGGGGCAAGAGACCCAGTACTTC.

This chain uses TRBV2 with TRBJ1-1; TRBD1 matches at 10 bases. V shed 6 bases and J 1 base; nucleotides not matched to a gene: 2. The CDR3 sequence is 14 residues long. Germline CDR1 SNHLY, CDR2 FYNNEI. CDR3 sequence: CASRDRGKNTEAFF. CDR3 sequence (DNA): TGTGCCAGCAGGGACAGGGGGAAGAACACTGAAGCTTTCTTT.

V and J are TRBV5-1 and TRBJ2-5, with 7 positions matching TRBD1. Germline CDR1 SGHRS, CDR2 YFSETQ. The CDR3 covers 14 residues. V lost 1 base and J lost 5; bases outside the gene matches: 5. The CDR3 here is CASSLTGDVETQYF. CDR3 bases: TGCGCCAGCAGCTTGACAGGGGATGTGGAGACCCAGTACTTC.

J is TRBJ1-2 and V is TRBV19; D gene uncertain. Germline loops: CDR1 LNHDA, CDR2 SQIVND (reference sequence). CDR3 length: 11 residues. Trimming pared 7 bases from V and 5 bases from J, leaving 8 bases between. CDR3 coding DNA: TGTGCCAGTAAGGGCTGGTATGGCTACACCTTC. Translation gives CASKGWYGYTF.

V gene TRBV18 combines with J gene TRBJ1-1; possible D gene TRBD1, 5 bases. The germline V gene has CDR1 KGHSH and CDR2 LQKENI. V was shortened by 3 bases and J by 3 bases, with 11 bases between the two germline ends. This CDR3 is built from 14 residues. This CDR3 reads CASSPLREDTEAFF. The DNA for the CDR3 is TGTGCCAGCTCACCTCTCAGGGAGGACACTGAAGCTTTCTTT.

V and J are TRBV18 and TRBJ1-2; no firm D call. The V end was cut by 4 bases, the J end by 2 bases, with 8 bases between. In germline, CDR1 is KGHSH, CDR2 LQKENI. The CDR3 has 13 amino acids. The CDR3 DNA reads as TGTGCCAGCTCACGCAATGACAACTATGGCTACACCTTC. Translation: CASSRNDNYGYTF.

The chain recombines TRBV6-5 with TRBJ1-1, with D perhaps matching TRBD1 (5 bases). V dropped 4 bases and J dropped 4 bases, with 19 bases sitting between them. Germline V gene sequence: CDR1 MNHEY, CDR2 SVGAGI. This CDR3 is 16 amino acids long. As DNA, the CDR3 is TGTGCCAGCAGTTCCATCAGCGGTCAGGGTGGCACTGAAGCTTTCTTT. It encodes CASSSISGQGGTEAFF.

V is TRBV10-3 and J is TRBJ2-3; TRBD2 aligns across 11 bases. The J segment lost 3 bases and the V segment lost 3 bases, leaving 8 bases of the junction unmatched. The CDR3 extends over 17 amino acids. Per the germline V gene, CDR1 is ENHRY and CDR2 is SYGVKD. The CDR3 DNA reads TGTGCCATCAGTGATTTTTTAGCGGGGGGGCATACAGATACGCAGTATTTT. It yields the protein CAISDFLAGGHTDTQYF.

J is TRBJ2-1 and V is TRBV11-2, with TRBD1 identical over 11 bases. Germline CDR1 is SGHAT and CDR2 is FQNNGV. The CDR3 has 17 amino acids. V was pared by 0 bases and J by 10 bases, with 11 bases of the junction left unmatched. Here the CDR3 reads CASSLDLGQGALGEQFF. DNA for the CDR3: TGTGCCAGCAGCTTAGATCTAGGACAGGGGGCATTAGGGGAGCAGTTCTTC.

This clone was counted only a few times. The chain carries TRBV20-1 and TRBJ2-7; D is perhaps TRBD1 (5 bases). The germline CDR1 and CDR2 sequences are DFQATT and SNEGSKA (reference sequence). The CDR3 has 11 amino acids. V shed 7 bases and J shed 7 bases, with 14 bases lying between them. The CDR3 is CSESREREQYF. In DNA, the CDR3 is TGCAGTGAAAGCAGGGAAAGAGAGCAGTACTTC.

On this clone itself: The sample contains more than one DNA sequence encoding this CDR3. The rearrangement links TRBV2 to TRBJ1-3; no reliable D call. CDR1 is SNHLY, CDR2 FYNNEI, per germline. Trimming shortened V by 5 bases and J by 0 bases, and 8 bases separated the two germline ends. CDR3 size: 14 residues. This CDR3 reads CASSLWGSGNTIYF. CDR3 DNA sequence: TGTGCCAGCAGTTTATGGGGCTCTGGAAACACCATATATTTT. Full variable domain (remainder filled in from reference TRBV2 and TRBJ1-3): EPEVTQTPSHQVTQMGQEVILRCVPISNHLYFYWYRQILGQKVEFLVSFYNNEISEKSEIFDDQFSVERPDGSNFTLKIRSTKLEDSAMYFCASSLWGSGNTIYFGEGSWLTVV.

The chain uses TRBV5-4 and TRBJ2-5; 7 bases are a match to TRBD1. The germline V gene encodes CDR1 SGHNT and CDR2 YYREEE (reference sequence). This CDR3 spans 15 amino acids. V lost 0 bases and J lost 3; bases outside the gene matches: 5. CDR3 in amino acids: CASSLGGQREETQYF. CDR3 sequence (DNA): TGTGCCAGCAGCTTGGGGGGACAGAGGGAAGAGACCCAGTACTTC.

On this clone itself: Additional DNA sequences in this sample encode the identical CDR3. The J gene is TRBJ2-3, the V gene TRBV7-2; D gene unclear. Trimming left V 5 bases short and J 1 base short, with 4 bases between. The length of the CDR3 is 12 residues. Per germline, CDR1 SGHTA and CDR2 FQGNSA. The CDR3 spells CASSPRTDTQYF. The CDR3, as DNA: TGTGCCAGCAGCCCCCGCACAGATACGCAGTATTTT.

This clone appeared a few times. The CDR3 region is CASSAGRLFGFMGYTF. In DNA form, the CDR3 reads TGTGCCAGCAGTGCGGGCAGACTCTTTGGCTTTATGGGCTACACCTTC. V usage is TRBV6-1 and J usage is TRBJ1-2, with D unresolved. Germline V gives CDR1 MNHNS, CDR2 SASEGT. Trimming left V 4 bases short and J 8 bases short, with 23 bases between. The CDR3 has 16 amino acids.

The gene calls are TRBV7-2 and TRBJ2-2; possibly TRBD2 for D (5 bases). This CDR3 spans 14 amino acids. CDR1 and CDR2 from the germline V gene are SGHTA and FQGNSA. The germline V and J ends were trimmed by 5 bases and 0 bases, with 7 bases remaining between them. The CDR3 nucleotides read TGTGCCAGCAGCCCACTAGCGAACACCGGGGAGCTGTTTTTT. Translating it yields CASSPLANTGELFF.

The rearrangement joins TRBV6-6 to TRBJ2-7; D unresolved. The CDR3 runs 11 residues. Per the germline V gene, CDR1 is MNHNY and CDR2 is SVGAGI (reference sequence). V gave up 0 bases and J gave up 9 bases, with 6 bases separating them. For the CDR3, the DNA is TGTGCCAGCAGTTACTCGGTGGGGCAGTACTTC. Its protein is CASSYSVGQYF.

CDR3 nucleotide sequence: TGTGCCAGCAACTTGGGACAGGGGGCGGGCGAGCAGTACTTC. It is translated as CASNLGQGAGEQYF. This chain joins TRBV7-2 and TRBJ2-7; 12 bases map to TRBD1. V dropped 7 bases and J dropped 6; count of bases not matched to a gene: 7. The CDR3 spans 14 residues. CDR1 and CDR2 from the germline V gene are SGHTA and FQGNSA.

The CDR3, as DNA: TGTGCCAGCAGAGGACAGATCCTCACAGATACGCAGTATTTT. Translating it yields CASRGQILTDTQYF. The genes are TRBV28 and TRBJ2-3, with a weak D call TRBD1 (6 bases). The CDR3 length is 14 residues. Germline values: CDR1 MDHEN, CDR2 SYDVKM. Trimming stripped 6 bases from V and 2 bases from J, with 12 bases between.

The J gene is TRBJ2-3, the V gene TRBV5-6; D remains unclear. The V gene's germline CDR1 is SGHDT and CDR2 YYEEEE. V was trimmed by 0 bases and J by 0 bases, leaving 11 bases between them. The CDR3 is made up of 16 amino acids. CDR3 in DNA: TGTGCCAGCAGCTTGGCTCTGCGTACTAGCACAGATACGCAGTATTTT. This encodes CASSLALRTSTDTQYF.

The chain uses TRBV12-5 and TRBJ2-5; D unclear. This CDR3 contains 14 residues. Trimming left V 2 bases short and J 3 bases short, with 10 bases between. Germline V lookup: CDR1 LGHNT, CDR2 FRNRAP. CDR3 coding DNA: TGTGCTAGTGGTTTGCTTAGAGCCGAAGAGACCCAGTACTTC. Amino acids: CASGLLRAEETQYF.

The gene calls are TRBV28 and TRBJ2-2; 8 nucleotides align to TRBD2. The V gene end was trimmed by 10 bases and the J gene end by 3 bases; junction bases not matched to a gene: 10. Germline lookup yields CDR1 MDHEN and CDR2 SYDVKM. This CDR3 has 15 amino acids. The CDR3 reads CATQGSGRDTGELFF. CDR3 DNA: TGTGCCACTCAAGGGTCCGGGAGGGACACCGGGGAGCTGTTTTTT.

This chain connects TRBV6-5 to TRBJ2-2; a weak D match, TRBD1 (5 bases). Per the germline V gene, CDR1 is MNHEY and CDR2 is SVGAGI. The CDR3 is made up of 14 amino acids. Trimming left V 5 bases short and J 5 bases short, with 12 bases between. The CDR3 DNA sequence: TGTGCCAGCAGTAGGGATAGGGGAACCGGGGAGCTGTTTTTT. Amino acids: CASSRDRGTGELFF.

This clone was observed once. The rearrangement uses TRBV2 and TRBJ2-5; D is possibly TRBD2 (5 bases). CDR3 length: 13 amino acids. The V and J ends lost 8 bases and 1 base respectively, with 11 bases between them. The germline V gene encodes CDR1 SNHLY and CDR2 FYNNEI. Here the CDR3 reads CASGRSRQETQYF. CDR3 coding DNA: TGTGCCAGCGGGAGATCTCGCCAAGAGACCCAGTACTTC.

The V call is TRBV5-1, the J call TRBJ2-7; 14 bases line up with TRBD2. The trim removed 4 bases at V and 7 bases at J, leaving 7 bases unmatched. Germline CDR1 SGHRS, CDR2 YFSETQ. The CDR3 runs to 15 residues. DNA for the CDR3: TGCGCCAGCAGCGCCCTGGGACTAGCGGGAGAAGAGCAGTACTTC. Protein sequence: CASSALGLAGEEQYF.